The 12 T cell receptor beta chains in this list originate from one sample, sequenced in a study of blood T cell repertoires in COVID-19. TCRdb's table, derived via immunoSEQ multiplex PCR, lists solely in-frame clones and lacks some. Of over 200,000 clones in the sample, around 90% are singletons; the top ten hold 12%. Sequences were obtained from peripheral blood. Source of these receptors: a woman between 18 and 29 years old who had recovered from COVID-19.

The gene calls are TRBV9 and TRBJ2-7; 8 nucleotides match TRBD1. This CDR3 has 15 amino acids. J gave up 2 bases and V 4 bases, and 8 bases lay outside the gene matches. Looked up from germline, CDR1 is SGDLS and CDR2 is YYNGEE. CDR3 residues: CASSPSGGQAYEQYF. The CDR3 nucleotides read TGTGCCAGCAGCCCATCAGGGGGCCAGGCCTACGAGCAGTACTTC.

The CDR3 region has the DNA TGTGCCAGCTCAGTTGAGCGGGAGACCCAGTACTTC. Protein: CASSVERETQYF. V usage is TRBV18 and J usage is TRBJ2-5, with a weak D call TRBD2 (5 bases). The CDR3 has 12 amino acids. Germline CDR1 KGHSH, CDR2 LQKENI. Trimming took 5 bases from V and 5 from J, leaving 9 bases between them. Using reference TRBV18 and TRBJ2-5 for the parts outside the CDR3, the full variable domain is NAGVMQNPRHLVRRRGQEARLRCSPMKGHSHVYWYRQLPEEGLKFMVYLQKENIIDESGMPKERFSAEFPKEGPSILRIQQVVRGDSAAYFCASSVERETQYFGPGTRLLVL.

The chain is built from TRBV11-3 and TRBJ2-7, with D uncertain. Looked up from germline, CDR1 is SGHNT and CDR2 is YENEEA. Trimming stripped 4 bases from V and 0 bases from J, with 10 bases between. There are 14 residues in the CDR3. As DNA, the CDR3 is TGTGCCAGCAGCTCAGGCAGTTACTCCTACGAGCAGTACTTC. It yields the protein CASSSGSYSYEQYF.

The chain combines TRBV28 with TRBJ2-4; D unclear. The CDR3 has 13 amino acids. Looked up from germline, CDR1 is MDHEN and CDR2 is SYDVKM. The germline V and J ends were trimmed by 2 bases and 0 bases, with 2 bases remaining between them. CDR3 in amino acids: CASSLLAKNIQYF. The CDR3 DNA reads TGTGCCAGCAGTTTACTAGCCAAAAACATTCAGTACTTC.

The chain joins TRBV14 to TRBJ2-1; 8 nucleotides line up with TRBD2. The germline CDR1 and CDR2 sequences are SGHDN and FVKESK. J lost 3 bases, V lost 1 base, and 11 bases had no gene match. This CDR3 region has 18 residues. CDR3 sequence: CASSQGDLSGENYNEQFF. Written as DNA, the CDR3 is TGTGCCAGCAGCCAAGGGGATCTTAGCGGGGAAAACTACAATGAGCAGTTCTTC.

In its sample, this clone was seen once. This rearrangement joins TRBV15 to TRBJ2-6; the D is unclear. Trimming took 5 bases from V and 0 from J, leaving 8 bases between them. The CDR3 has 15 amino acids. Germline CDR1 reads LNHNV; CDR2 reads YYDKDF (reference sequence). The CDR3 DNA reads as TGTGCCACCAGCCGCCGGAGCTCTGGGGCCAACGTCCTGACTTTC. Translated, it gives CATSRRSSGANVLTF. The full variable domain, its missing parts supplied by reference TRBV15 and TRBJ2-6, is DAMVIQNPRYQVTQFGKPVTLSCSQTLNHNVMYWYQQKSSQAPKLLFHYYDKDFNNEADTPDNFQSRRPNTSFCFLDIRSPGLGDTAMYLCATSRRSSGANVLTFGAGSRLTVL.

This clone has more than one count but fewer than ten. The chain combines TRBV5-1 with TRBJ1-2; unclear D gene. V was shortened by 4 bases and J by 5 bases, with 12 bases between the two germline ends. The CDR3 contains 13 residues. Germline loops: CDR1 SGHRS, CDR2 YFSETQ. Here the CDR3 DNA reads TGCGCCAGCAGCCCCGAAACGAGATATGGCTACACCTTC. Its translation is CASSPETRYGYTF.

V and J are TRBV20-1 and TRBJ2-1, with 7 bases matching TRBD2. Germline-derived CDR1 and CDR2 are DFQATT and SNEGSKA (reference sequence). The J segment lost 14 bases and the V segment lost 6 bases, leaving 10 bases of the junction unmatched. The CDR3 runs to 11 residues. CDR3 protein: CSARQTGREFF. CDR3 in DNA: TGCAGTGCCCGTCAGACTGGGAGGGAGTTCTTC.

The chain carries TRBV6-1 and TRBJ2-5; D not resolved. Germline V gene data show CDR1 as MNHNS and CDR2 as SASEGT. The ends were cut back, 3 bases at V and 5 bases at J, with 13 bases in the middle. The CDR3 totals 14 residues. The CDR3 DNA is TGTGCCAGCAGTGACATGGAGCTCCAGGAGACCCAGTACTTC. It is translated as CASSDMELQETQYF.

V is TRBV6-6 and J is TRBJ1-4; D is unclear. The germline V gene encodes CDR1 MNHNY and CDR2 SVGAGI (reference sequence). Trimming removed 2 bases from V and 8 bases from J, with 6 bases in between. This CDR3 has 12 amino acids. The CDR3 here is CASSYLGEKLFF. The CDR3 coding sequence is TGTGCCAGCAGTTACCTCGGGGAAAAACTGTTTTTT.

This rearrangement joins TRBV4-1 to TRBJ2-7, with TRBD1 matching over 8 bases. The germline V gene has CDR1 MGHRA and CDR2 YSYEKL. Losses at the gene ends were 7 bases for V and 7 bases for J; bases not matched to a gene: 12. This CDR3 is built from 14 residues. The CDR3 spells CASTLGTGSREQYF. The CDR3, as DNA: TGCGCCAGCACCCTGGGGACAGGCTCACGGGAGCAGTACTTC.

This chain joins TRBV6-2 or TRBV6-3 and TRBJ2-3; no definite D call. The germline V gene has CDR1 MNHEY and CDR2 SVGEGT. V gave up 2 bases and J gave up 0 bases, with 9 bases separating them. The CDR3 has 15 residues. In nucleotides, the CDR3 is TGTGCCAGCAGTTACGGGCACTCTAGCACAGATACGCAGTATTTT. It codes for CASSYGHSSTDTQYF.